These 5 T cell receptor beta chains were all obtained from the same sample, sequenced in a study of CD8+CD57+ T cells in acquired aplastic anemia. TCR beta VDJ and CDR3 profiling used genomic DNA as template. A single record per CDR3 protein comes from TCRdb applying MiXCR to the reads. The sample holds about 41,000 distinct CDR3 sequences, about 63% seen once. Sequencing was done on patients that had shown CD8+CD57+ cell expansion by flow cytometry. The sequenced sample consisted of sorted CD4+, CD8+, or CD8+CD57+ T cells (not recorded which) from PBMCs. These receptors all come from a human donor with aplastic anemia.

The chain couples TRBV15 to TRBJ2-7; no definite D call. CDR1 LNHNV and CDR2 YYDKDF come from the germline V gene (reference sequence). The CDR3 has 15 residues. With 2 bases removed from V and 5 bases from J, the gap between germline ends came to 16 bases. This CDR3 reads CATSRKGRQANEQYF. The CDR3, as DNA: TGTGCCACCAGCAGAAAGGGCAGACAAGCAAACGAGCAGTACTTC.

This clonotype has a handful of counts. The chain combines TRBV28 with TRBJ2-7; a weak D match, TRBD2 (6 bases). The CDR3 contains 15 residues. Germline lookup yields CDR1 MDHEN and CDR2 SYDVKM. The germline V and J ends were trimmed by 2 bases and 6 bases, with 17 bases remaining between them. CDR3 sequence reads: CASSLMGGPTCEQYF. The DNA of the CDR3 is TGTGCCAGCAGTTTAATGGGGGGTCCGACCTGCGAGCAGTACTTC.

Comments on this clonotype: At one end the junction does not follow the germline gene, possibly because of a read error. The rearrangement joins TRBV20-1 to TRBJ2-1; TRBD2 might be the D (5 bases). This CDR3 comprises 11 residues. The germline V gene encodes CDR1 DFQATT and CDR2 SNEGSKA (reference sequence). CDR3 nucleotide sequence: TGTAGTGCACGGACTCCGAATGAGCAGTTCTTC. This gives the protein CSARTPNEQFF.

The chain uses TRBV15 and TRBJ2-7; 9 positions agree with TRBD1. Trimming at V came to 4 bases and at J to 4 bases, leaving 5 bases not matched to a gene. The CDR3 extends over 14 amino acids. CDR1 and CDR2 (germline): LNHNV, YYDKDF (reference sequence). CDR3 DNA sequence: TGTGCCACCAGCATCTCGGGGACAGGGTACGAGCAGTACTTC. Residues: CATSISGTGYEQYF.

This rearrangement joins TRBV20-1 to TRBJ1-1; TRBD1 matches 9 bases. V gave up 3 bases and J gave up 7 bases; unmatched junction bases: 9. Germline lookup yields CDR1 DFQATT and CDR2 SNEGSKA (reference sequence). The CDR3 loop spans 14 amino acids. CDR3 loop: CSARRGQGGNEAFF. The CDR3 bases are TGCAGTGCTAGGAGGGGACAGGGAGGAAATGAAGCTTTCTTT.